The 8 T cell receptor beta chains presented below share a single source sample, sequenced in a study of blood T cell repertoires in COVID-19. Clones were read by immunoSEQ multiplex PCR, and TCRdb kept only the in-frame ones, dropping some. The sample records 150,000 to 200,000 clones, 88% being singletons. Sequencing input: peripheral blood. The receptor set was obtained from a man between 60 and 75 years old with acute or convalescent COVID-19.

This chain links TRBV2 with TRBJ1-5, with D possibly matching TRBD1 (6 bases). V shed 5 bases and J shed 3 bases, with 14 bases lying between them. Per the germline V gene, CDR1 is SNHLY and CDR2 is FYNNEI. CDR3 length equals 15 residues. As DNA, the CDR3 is TGTGCCAGCAGTCGTGGGGACACCTACAATCAGCCCCAGCATTTT. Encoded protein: CASSRGDTYNQPQHF.

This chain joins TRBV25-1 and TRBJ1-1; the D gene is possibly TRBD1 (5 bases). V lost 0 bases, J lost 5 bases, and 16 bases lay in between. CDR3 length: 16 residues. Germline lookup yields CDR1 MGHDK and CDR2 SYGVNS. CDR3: CASSEYKTGGRTEAFF. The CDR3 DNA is TGTGCCAGCAGTGAATATAAAACGGGGGGAAGAACTGAAGCTTTCTTT.

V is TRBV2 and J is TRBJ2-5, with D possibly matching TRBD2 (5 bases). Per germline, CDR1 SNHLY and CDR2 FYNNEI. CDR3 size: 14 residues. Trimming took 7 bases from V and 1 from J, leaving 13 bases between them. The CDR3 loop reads CASKTAGGQETQYF. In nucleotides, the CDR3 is TGTGCCAGCAAGACGGCGGGTGGCCAAGAGACCCAGTACTTC.

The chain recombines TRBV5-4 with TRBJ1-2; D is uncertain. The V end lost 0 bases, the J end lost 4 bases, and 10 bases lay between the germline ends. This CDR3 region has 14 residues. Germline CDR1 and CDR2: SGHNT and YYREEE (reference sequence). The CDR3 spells CASSLEAQVYGYTF. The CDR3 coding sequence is TGTGCCAGCAGCTTGGAGGCCCAGGTCTATGGCTACACCTTC.

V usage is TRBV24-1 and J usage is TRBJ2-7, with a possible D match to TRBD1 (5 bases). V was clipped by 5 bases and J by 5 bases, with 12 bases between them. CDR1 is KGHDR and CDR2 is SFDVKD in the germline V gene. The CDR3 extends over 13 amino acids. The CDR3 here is CATSGAGSHEQYF. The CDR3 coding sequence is TGTGCCACCAGTGGGGCAGGGTCGCACGAGCAGTACTTC.

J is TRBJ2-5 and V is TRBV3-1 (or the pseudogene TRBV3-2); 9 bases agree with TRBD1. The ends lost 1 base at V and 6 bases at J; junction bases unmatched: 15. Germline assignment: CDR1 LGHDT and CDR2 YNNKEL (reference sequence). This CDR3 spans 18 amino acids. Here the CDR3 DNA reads TGTGCCAGCAGCCAAGGTGAGTCCGAGGGACAGGGAAGGAAGACCCAGTACTTC. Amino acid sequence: CASSQGESEGQGRKTQYF.

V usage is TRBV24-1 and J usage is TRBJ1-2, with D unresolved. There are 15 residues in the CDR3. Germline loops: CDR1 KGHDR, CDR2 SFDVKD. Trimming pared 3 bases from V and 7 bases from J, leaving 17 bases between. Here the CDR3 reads CATSDAARGAGGYTF. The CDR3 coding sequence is TGTGCCACCAGTGATGCAGCCCGGGGAGCCGGTGGCTACACCTTC.

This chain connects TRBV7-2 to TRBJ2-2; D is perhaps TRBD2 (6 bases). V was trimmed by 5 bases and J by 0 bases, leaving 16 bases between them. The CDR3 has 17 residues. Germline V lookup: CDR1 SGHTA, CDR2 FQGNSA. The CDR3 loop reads CASSPDWGEPNTGELFF. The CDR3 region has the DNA TGTGCCAGCAGCCCCGACTGGGGGGAACCGAACACCGGGGAGCTGTTTTTT.